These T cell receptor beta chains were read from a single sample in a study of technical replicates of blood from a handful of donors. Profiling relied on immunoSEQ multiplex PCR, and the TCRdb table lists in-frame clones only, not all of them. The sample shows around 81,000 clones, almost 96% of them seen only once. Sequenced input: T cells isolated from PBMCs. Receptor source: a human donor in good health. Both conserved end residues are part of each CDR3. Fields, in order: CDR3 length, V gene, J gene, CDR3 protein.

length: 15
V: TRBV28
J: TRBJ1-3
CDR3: CASSYIPNSGNTIYF

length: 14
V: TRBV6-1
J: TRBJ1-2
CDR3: CASSEAGTVYGYTF

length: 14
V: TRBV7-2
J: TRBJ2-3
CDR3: CASSQGLAADTQYF

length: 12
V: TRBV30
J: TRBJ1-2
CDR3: CAWTQTGEGYTF

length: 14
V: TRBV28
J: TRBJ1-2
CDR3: CASSLPGDNYGYTF

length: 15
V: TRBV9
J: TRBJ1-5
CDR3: CASSVEATDNQPQHF

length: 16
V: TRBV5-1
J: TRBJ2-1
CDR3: CASSLATSGRSNEQFF

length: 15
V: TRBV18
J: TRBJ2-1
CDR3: CASSPGLAGFNEQFF

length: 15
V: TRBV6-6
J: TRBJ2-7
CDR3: CASTPIVGSSYEQYF

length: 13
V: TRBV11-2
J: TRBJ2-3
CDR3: CASSLGGQDTQYF

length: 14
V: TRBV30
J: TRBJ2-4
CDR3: CAWSRGVQTHIQYF

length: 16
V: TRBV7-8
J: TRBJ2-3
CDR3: CASSLLRTGGTDTQYF

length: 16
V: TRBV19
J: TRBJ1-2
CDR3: CASSTYIGGAWVGYTF

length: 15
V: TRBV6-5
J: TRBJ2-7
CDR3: CASRSSGTVSYEQYF

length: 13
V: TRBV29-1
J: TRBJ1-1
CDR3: CSVEDLLNTEAFF

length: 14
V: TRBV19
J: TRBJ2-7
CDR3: CASSQNQGAGEQYF

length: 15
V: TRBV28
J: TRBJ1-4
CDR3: CASSTPTGYNEKLFF

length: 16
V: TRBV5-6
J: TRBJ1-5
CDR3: CASSLGRGLSNQPQHF

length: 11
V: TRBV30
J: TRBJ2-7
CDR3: CAWSGGHEQYF

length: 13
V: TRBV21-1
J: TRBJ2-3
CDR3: CASGSGVADTQYF

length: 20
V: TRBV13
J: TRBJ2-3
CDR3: CASSLWGIAGGAPSTDTQYF

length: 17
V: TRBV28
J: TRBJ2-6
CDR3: CASSFWGPLAGANVLTF

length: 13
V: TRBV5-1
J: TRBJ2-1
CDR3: CASSSLAGNEQFF

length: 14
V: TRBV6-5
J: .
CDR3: CASGEAETSYEQYF

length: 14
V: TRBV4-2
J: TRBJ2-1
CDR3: CASSPGLANNEQFF

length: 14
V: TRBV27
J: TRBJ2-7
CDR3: CASSWIPGDYEQYF

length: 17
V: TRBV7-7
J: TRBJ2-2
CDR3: CASSEGLAGGNTGELFF

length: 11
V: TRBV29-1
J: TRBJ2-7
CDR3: CSVYSTYEQYF

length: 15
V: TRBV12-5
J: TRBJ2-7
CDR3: CASGLVQGFSYEQYF

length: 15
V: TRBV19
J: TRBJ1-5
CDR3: CASSTDRGLYQPQHF

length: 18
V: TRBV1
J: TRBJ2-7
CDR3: CTSSLRTSGRAGNYEQYF

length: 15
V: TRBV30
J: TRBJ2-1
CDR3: CAWRLAGGPYNEQFF

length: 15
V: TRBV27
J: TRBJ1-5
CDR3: CASSLSGTGNQPQHF

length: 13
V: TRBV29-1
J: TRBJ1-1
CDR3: CSVVTGGNTEAFF